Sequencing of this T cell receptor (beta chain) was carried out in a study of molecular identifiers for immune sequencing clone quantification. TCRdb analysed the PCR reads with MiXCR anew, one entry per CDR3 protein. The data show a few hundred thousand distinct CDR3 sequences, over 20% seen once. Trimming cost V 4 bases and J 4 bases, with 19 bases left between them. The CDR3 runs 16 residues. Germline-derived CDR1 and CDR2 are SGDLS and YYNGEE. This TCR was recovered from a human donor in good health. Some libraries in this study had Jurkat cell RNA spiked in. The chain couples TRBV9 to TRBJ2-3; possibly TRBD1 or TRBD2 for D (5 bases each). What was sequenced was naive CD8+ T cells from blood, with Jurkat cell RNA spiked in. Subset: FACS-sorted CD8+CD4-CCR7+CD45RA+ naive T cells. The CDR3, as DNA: TGTGCCAGCAGCCCGGGACCGGACGTAATAGCAGATACGCAGTATTTT. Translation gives CASSPGPDVIADTQYF. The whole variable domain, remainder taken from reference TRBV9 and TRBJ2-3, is DSGVTQTPKHLITATGQRVTLRCSPRSGDLSVYWYQQSLDQGLQFLIQYYNGEERAKGNILERFSAQQFPDLHSELNLSSLELGDSALYFCASSPGPDVIADTQYFGPGTRLTVL.